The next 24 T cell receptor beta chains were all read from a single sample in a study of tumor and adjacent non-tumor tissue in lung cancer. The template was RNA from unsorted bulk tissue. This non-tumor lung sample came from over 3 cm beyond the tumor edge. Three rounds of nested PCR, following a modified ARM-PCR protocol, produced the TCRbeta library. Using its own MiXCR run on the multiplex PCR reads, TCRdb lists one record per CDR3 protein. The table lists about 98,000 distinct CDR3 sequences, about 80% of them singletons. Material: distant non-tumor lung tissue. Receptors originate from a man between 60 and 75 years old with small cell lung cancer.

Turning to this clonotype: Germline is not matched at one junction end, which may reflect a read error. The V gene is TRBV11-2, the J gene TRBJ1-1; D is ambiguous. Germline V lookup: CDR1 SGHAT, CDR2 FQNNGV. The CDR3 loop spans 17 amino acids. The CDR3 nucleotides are TGTGTCAGCAGCTTAACGGAGGGCGTGGGTAGGAACACTGAAGCTTTCTTT. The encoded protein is CVSSLTEGVGRNTEAFF.

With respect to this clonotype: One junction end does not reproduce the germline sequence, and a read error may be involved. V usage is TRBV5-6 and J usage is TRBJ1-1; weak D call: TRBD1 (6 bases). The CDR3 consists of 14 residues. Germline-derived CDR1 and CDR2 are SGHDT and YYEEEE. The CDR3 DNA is TGTGTCAGCAGCTCGGCCCCAGCCGGGACAGAAGCTTTCTTT. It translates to CVSSSAPAGTEAFF. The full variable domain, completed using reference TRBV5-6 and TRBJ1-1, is DAGVTQSPTHLIKTRGQQVTLRCSPKSGHDTVSWYQQALGQGPQFIFQYYEEEERQRGNFPDRFSGHQFPNYSSELNVNALLLGDSALYLCVSSSAPAGTEAFFGQGTRLTVV.

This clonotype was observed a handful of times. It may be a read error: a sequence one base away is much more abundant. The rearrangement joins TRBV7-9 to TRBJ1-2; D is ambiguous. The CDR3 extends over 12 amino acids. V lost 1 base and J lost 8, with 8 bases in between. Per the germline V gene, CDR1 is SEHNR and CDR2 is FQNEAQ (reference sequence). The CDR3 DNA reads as TGTGCCAGCAGCTTAGATCTGCAGGGCTACACCTTC. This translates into CASSLDLQGYTF.

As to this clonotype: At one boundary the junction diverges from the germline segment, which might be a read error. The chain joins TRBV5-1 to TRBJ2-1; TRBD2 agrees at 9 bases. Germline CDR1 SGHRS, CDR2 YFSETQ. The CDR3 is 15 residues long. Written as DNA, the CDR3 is TGCGCCAACACCGCTAGCGGGGCAGTTGGGAATGAGCAGATCTTC. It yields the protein CANTASGAVGNEQIF.

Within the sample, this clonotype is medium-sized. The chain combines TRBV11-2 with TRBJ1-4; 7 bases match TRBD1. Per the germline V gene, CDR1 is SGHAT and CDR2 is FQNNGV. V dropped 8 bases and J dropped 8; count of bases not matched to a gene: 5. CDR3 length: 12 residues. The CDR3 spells CASAYRGEKLFF. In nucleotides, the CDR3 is TGTGCCAGCGCTTACAGGGGAGAAAAACTGTTTTTT.

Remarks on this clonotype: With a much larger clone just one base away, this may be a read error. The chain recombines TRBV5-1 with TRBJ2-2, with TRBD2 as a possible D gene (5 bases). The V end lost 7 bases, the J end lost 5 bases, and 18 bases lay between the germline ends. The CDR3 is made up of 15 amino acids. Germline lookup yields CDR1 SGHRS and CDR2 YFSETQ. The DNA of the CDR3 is TGCGCCAGCCCTTCCGGGATGTCCCCTACCGGGGAGCTGTTTTTT. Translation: CASPSGMSPTGELFF.

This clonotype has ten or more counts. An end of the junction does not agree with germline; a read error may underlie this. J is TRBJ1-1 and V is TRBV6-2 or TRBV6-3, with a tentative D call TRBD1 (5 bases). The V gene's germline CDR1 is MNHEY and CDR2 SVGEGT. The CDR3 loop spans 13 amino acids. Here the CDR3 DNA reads TGTGCCAGCAATGTGGGGTGGGGCACTGACGCTTTCTTT. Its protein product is CASNVGWGTDAFF.

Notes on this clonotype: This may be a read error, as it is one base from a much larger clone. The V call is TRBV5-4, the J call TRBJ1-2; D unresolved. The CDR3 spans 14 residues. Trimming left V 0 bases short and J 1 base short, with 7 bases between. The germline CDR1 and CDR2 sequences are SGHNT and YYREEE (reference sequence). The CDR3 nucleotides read TGTGCCAGCAGCTTGGGGCCATTTAACTATGGCTACACCTTC. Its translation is CASSLGPFNYGYTF. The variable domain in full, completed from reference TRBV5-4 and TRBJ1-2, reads ETGVTQSPTHLIKTRGQQVTLRCSSQSGHNTVSWYQQALGQGPQFIFQYYREEENGRGNFPPRFSGLQFPNYSSELNVNALELDDSALYLCASSLGPFNYGYTFGSGTRLTVV.

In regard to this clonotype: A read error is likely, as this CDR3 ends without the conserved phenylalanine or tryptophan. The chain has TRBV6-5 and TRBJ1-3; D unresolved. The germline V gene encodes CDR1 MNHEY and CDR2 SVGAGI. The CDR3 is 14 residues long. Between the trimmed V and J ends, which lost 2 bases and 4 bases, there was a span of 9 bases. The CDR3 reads CASSYRVPGNTIYL. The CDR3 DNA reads TGTGCCAGCAGTTACAGGGTTCCGGGAAACACCATATATTTG.

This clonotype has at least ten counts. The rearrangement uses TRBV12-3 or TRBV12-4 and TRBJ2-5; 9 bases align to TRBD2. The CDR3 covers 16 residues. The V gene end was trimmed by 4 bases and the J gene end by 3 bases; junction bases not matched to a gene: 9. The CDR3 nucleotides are TGTGCCAGCAGTTCCCGTAGCGGGAGCTACAAAGAGACCCAGTACTTC. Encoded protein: CASSSRSGSYKETQYF.

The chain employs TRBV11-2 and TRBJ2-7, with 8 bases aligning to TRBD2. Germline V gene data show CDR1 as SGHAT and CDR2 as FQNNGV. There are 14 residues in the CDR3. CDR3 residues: CASSMGLVGYEQYV. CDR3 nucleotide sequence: TGTGCCAGCAGCATGGGACTAGTAGGCTACGAACAGTACGTC.

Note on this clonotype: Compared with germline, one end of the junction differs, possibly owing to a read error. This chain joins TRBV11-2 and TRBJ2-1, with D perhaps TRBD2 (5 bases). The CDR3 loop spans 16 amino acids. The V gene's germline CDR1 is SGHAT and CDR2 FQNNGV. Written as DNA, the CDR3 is TGTGCCAGCAGCATAGACGGGATGCTCTCCTACAATGAGCAGCTCTTC. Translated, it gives CASSIDGMLSYNEQLF.

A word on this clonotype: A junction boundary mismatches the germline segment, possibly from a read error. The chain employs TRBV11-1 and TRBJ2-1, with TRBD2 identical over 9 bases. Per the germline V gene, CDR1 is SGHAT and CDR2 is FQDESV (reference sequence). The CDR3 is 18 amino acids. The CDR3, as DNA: TGCGCCAGCAGCTCAGAATCGAGGACTAGCGAGAGGGGTAATGAGCAGTTCTTC. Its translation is CASSSESRTSERGNEQFF.

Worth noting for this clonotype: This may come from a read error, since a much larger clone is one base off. The CDR3 protein is CSANPQKTVYNDQFF. CDR3 coding DNA: TGCAGTGCCAATCCCCAGAAAACTGTCTACAATGACCAGTTCTTC. This sequence joins TRBV20-1 and TRBJ2-1; D uncertain. The germline V gene encodes CDR1 DFQATT and CDR2 SNEGSKA (reference sequence). The CDR3 loop spans 15 amino acids.

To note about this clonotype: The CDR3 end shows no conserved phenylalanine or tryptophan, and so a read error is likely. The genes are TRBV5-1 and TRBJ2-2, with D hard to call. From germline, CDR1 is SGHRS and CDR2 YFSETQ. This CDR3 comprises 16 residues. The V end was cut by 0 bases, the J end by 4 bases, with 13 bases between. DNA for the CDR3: TGCGCCAGCAGCTTGGCCCGAGCGAGTGGCACCGGGGAGCTGTTTTCT. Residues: CASSLARASGTGELFS.

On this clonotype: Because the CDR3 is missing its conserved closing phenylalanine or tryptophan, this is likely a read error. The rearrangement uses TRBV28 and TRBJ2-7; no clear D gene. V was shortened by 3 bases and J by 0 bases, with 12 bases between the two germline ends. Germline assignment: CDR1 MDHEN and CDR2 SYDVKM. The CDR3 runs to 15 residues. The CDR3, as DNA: TGTGCCAGCAGTTTGGTCCCCCGAAGCTCCTACGAGCAGTACTTA. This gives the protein CASSLVPRSSYEQYL.

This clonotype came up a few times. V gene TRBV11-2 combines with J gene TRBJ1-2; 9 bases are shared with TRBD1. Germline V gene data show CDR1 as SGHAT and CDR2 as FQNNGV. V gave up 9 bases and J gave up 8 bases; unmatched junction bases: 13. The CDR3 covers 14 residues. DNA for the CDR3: TGTGCCAGGCGAAGGACAGGGGCTGGGGGGGGCTACACCTTC. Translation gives CARRRTGAGGGYTF.

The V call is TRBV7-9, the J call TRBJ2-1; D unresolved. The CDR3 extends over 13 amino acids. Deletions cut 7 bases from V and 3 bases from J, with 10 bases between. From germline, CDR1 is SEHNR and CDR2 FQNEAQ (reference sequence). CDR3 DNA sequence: TGTGCCAGCAACTCAACCTACTACAATGAGCAGTTCTTC. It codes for CASNSTYYNEQFF.

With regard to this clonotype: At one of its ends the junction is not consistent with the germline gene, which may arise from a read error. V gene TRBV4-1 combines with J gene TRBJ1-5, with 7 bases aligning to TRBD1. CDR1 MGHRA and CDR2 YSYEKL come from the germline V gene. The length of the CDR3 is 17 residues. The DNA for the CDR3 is TGCGCCAGCCGCCAAGCCCGTTTGGACAGGTCAGGGCAGCCCCAGCACTTT. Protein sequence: CASRQARLDRSGQPQHF.

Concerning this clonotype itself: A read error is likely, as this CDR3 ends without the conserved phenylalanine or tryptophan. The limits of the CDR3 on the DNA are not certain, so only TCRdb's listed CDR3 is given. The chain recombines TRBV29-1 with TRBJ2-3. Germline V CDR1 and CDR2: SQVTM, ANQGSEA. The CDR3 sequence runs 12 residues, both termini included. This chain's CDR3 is CSETSGTDTQYY.

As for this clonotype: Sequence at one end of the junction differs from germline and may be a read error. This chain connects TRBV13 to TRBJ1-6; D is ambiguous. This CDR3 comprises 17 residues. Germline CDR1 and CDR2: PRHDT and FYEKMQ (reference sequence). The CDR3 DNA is TGTGCCAGCAGCCAAAACAACGGAAACTCCTATAATTCACCCCTCCACTTC. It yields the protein CASSQNNGNSYNSPLHF.

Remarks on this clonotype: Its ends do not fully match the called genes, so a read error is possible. CDR3 amino acids: CVSSSGTEHNEQFF. In DNA form, the CDR3 reads TGTGTCAGTAGTTCCGGGACAGAGCACAATGAGCAATTCTTC. The genes are TRBV12-3 or TRBV12-4 and TRBJ2-1, with 7 bases that match TRBD1. This CDR3 contains 14 residues.

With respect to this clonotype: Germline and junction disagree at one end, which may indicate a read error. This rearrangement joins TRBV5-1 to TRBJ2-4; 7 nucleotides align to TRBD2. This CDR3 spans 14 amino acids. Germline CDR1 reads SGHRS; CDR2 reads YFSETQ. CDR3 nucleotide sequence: TGCGCCAGCAGGGCCTCTAGCGGCCAAAACATTGAGTACTTC. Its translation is CASRASSGQNIEYF.

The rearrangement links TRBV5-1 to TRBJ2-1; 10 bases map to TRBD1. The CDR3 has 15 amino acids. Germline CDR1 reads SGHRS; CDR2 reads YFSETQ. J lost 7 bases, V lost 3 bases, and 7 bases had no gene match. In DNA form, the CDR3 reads TGCGCCAGCAGCTGGGGGGGACAGGGGTCAAATGAGCAGTTCTTC. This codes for CASSWGGQGSNEQFF. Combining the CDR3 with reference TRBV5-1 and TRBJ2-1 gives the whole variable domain KAGVTQTPRYLIKTRGQQVTLSCSPISGHRSVSWYQQTPGQGLQFLFEYFSETQRNKGNFPGRFSGRQFSNSRSEMNVSTLELGDSALYLCASSWGGQGSNEQFFGPGTRLTVL.